The rows below give T cell receptor beta chains drawn from one sample of a study of blood T cell repertoires in COVID-19. Using immunoSEQ multiplex PCR, the repertoire was profiled, and TCRdb retains in-frame clones only, with some absent. The table shows some 150,000 clones, with more than 75% occurring only once. Sequencing used peripheral blood. The receptors shown here come from a man between 60 and 75 years old with active or convalescent COVID-19. Each CDR3 is given with its conserved first and last residue.

v_gene,j_gene,len,CDR3aa
TRBV6-1,TRBJ1-2,12,CASSEAGGGYTF
TRBV7-8,TRBJ1-1,15,CASSQRQGWYTEAFF
TRBV5-1,TRBJ2-7,16,CASSSRLRTGVNEQYF
TRBV29-1,TRBJ2-5,12,CSVEGRQETQYF
TRBV7-3,TRBJ2-7,14,CASSPRTGTVEQYF
TRBV7-3,TRBJ2-3,15,CASSPSGIRTDTQYF
TRBV28,TRBJ1-1,13,CASIRQGNTEAFF
TRBV9,TRBJ1-3,13,CASSVSGGNTIYF
TRBV28,TRBJ2-1,14,CASRPTGSRNEQFF
TRBV7-2,TRBJ1-1,15,CASSLVGQSNTEAFF
TRBV7-2,TRBJ2-7,15,CASSPTSGTSYEQYF
TRBV4-3,TRBJ2-3,13,CASSQGQEDTQYF
TRBV7-9,TRBJ1-4,15,CASSPGDRQRGKLFF
TRBV2,TRBJ2-2,17,CASSLRTSGRLDGELFF
TRBV5-4,TRBJ2-3,14,CASSYDSSTDTQYF
TRBV19,TRBJ2-7,13,CASSIGGAYEQYF
TRBV3-1/TRBV3-2,TRBJ2-1,16,CASSQPGLAFGNEQFF
TRBV6-5,TRBJ2-1,14,CASSLSGPYNEQFF
TRBV7-9,TRBJ2-1,15,CASSFTSGRPNEQFF
TRBV24-1,TRBJ2-3,16,CATSDPLGQVTDTQYF
TRBV6-5,TRBJ1-4,13,CASRAGDNEKLFF
TRBV10-3,TRBJ2-2,11,CAVLETGELFF
TRBV5-1,TRBJ1-2,15,CASSLVGEGAGGYTF
TRBV7-9,TRBJ1-2,16,CASSDPGGANPYGYTF
TRBV12-3/TRBV12-4,TRBJ1-1,13,CASSLNRGTEAFF
TRBV10-3,TRBJ2-7,14,CAIRTRDSSYEQYF
TRBV3-1/TRBV3-2,TRBJ2-5,12,CASSQAGETQYF
TRBV24-1,TRBJ2-5,16,CATSEPGTSGKETQYF
TRBV9,TRBJ1-1,16,CASSVGPGARGTEAFF
TRBV28,TRBJ2-4,16,CASSFSASGRRNIQYF
TRBV28,TRBJ2-7,12,CASNGQSNEQYF
TRBV7-9,TRBJ1-2,15,CASSLAFGQNYGYTF
TRBV10-2,TRBJ2-7,13,CASRGGSRDEQYF
TRBV2,TRBJ1-3,16,CASRGLRAAPGNTIYF
TRBV15,TRBJ2-5,13,CATSRGLQETQYF
TRBV7-9,TRBJ2-1,12,CASSNDKEPKLF
TRBV25-1,TRBJ2-1,15,CASSKTGGSYNEQFF
TRBV27,TRBJ2-3,14,CASSRLAGANTQYF
TRBV14,TRBJ1-5,13,CASSQDGAQPQHF
TRBV19,TRBJ1-2,11,CASSTLYGYTF
TRBV4-2,TRBJ2-2,18,CASSQARAGTRPSGELFF
TRBV5-1,TRBJ1-2,14,CASSLAEANYGYTF
TRBV12-3/TRBV12-4,TRBJ1-6,13,CASSLGGDSPLHF
TRBV7-3,TRBJ2-1,15,CASSSLAVIDNEQFF